This T cell receptor beta chain was identified in a study of spatial heterogeneity in lung cancer. By its share, this clonotype is medium-sized. No antigen is known for it. TCRdb called the 5' RACE reads again in MiXCR, with one record for every CDR3 protein. The table includes around 20,000 distinct CDR3 sequences, 5.5% to 6% detected once. Study results and limitations: How many expanded intratumoral alpha and beta TCRs were present tracked the tumor mutation count, which was a count of nonsynonymous mutations.

This CDR3 has 14 amino acids. Trimming took off 0 bases at V and 7 bases at J, with 10 bases between the two ends. Germline V gives CDR1 LGHDT, CDR2 YNNKEL (reference sequence). The time point denotes: sample taken at primary tumor resection. Whole RNA obtained from tumor, nontumor lung or frozen PBMC underwent sequencing without sorting. The source of this sequence is a female donor with early-stage non-small cell lung cancer. Sequencing used lung tumor tissue, obtained at surgery. V is TRBV3-1 and J is TRBJ1-3, with D hard to call. CDR3 residues: CASSQEGFANTIYF. The DNA of the CDR3 is TGTGCCAGCAGCCAAGAGGGTTTCGCTAACACCATATATTTT.